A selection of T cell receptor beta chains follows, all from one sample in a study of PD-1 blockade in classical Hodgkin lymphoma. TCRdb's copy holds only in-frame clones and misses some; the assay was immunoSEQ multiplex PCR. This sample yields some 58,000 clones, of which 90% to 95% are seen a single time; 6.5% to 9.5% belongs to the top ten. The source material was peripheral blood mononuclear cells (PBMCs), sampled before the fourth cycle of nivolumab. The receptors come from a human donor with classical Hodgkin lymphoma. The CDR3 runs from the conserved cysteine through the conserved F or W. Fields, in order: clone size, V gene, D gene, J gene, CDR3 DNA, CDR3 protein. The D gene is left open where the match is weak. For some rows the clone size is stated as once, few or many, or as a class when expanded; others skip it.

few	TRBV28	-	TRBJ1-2	TGTGCCATACACAGGGACTATGGCTACACCTTC	CAIHRDYGYTF
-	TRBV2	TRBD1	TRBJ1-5	TGTGCCAGCAGTGCCGGGACAGCTAGCAATCAGCCCCAGCATTTT	CASSAGTASNQPQHF
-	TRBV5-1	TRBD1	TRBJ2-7	TGCGCCAGCAGCCTAGGGACAGGAATGAGCGCCTACGAGCAGTACTTC	CASSLGTGMSAYEQYF
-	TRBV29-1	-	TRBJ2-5	TGCAGCGTTTTCACCCCGCCTCAAGAGACCCAGTACTTC	CSVFTPPQETQYF
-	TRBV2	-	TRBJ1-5	TGTGCCAGCAGTGAAGCGCTTCCGGACAGCGGGGCCCAGAGGCAGCCCCAGCATTTT	CASSEALPDSGAQRQPQHF
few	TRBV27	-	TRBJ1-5	TGTGCCAGCAGTGCCTACAATCAGCCCCAGCATTTT	CASSAYNQPQHF
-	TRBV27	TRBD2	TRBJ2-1	TGTGCCAGCAGTGACGGGACTAGCCCCGGCCGTGAGCAGTTCTTC	CASSDGTSPGREQFF
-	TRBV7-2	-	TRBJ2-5	TGTGCCAGCAGCTTATGGACGCGAGAGACCCAGTACTTC	CASSLWTRETQYF
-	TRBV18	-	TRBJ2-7	TGTGCCAGCTCAACTATCAGAGACTCCTACGAGCAGTACTTC	CASSTIRDSYEQYF
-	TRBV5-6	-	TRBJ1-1	TGTGCCAGCAGCTTGATAGGTCGCAAGAACACTGAAGCTTTCTTT	CASSLIGRKNTEAFF
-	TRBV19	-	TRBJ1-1	TGTGCCAGTAGTTCCCGGGTTGAGGATGAAGCTTTCTTT	CASSSRVEDEAFF
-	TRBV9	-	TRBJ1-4	TGTGCCAGCAGCGTTGGGGTTGCAACTAATGAAAAACTGTTTTTT	CASSVGVATNEKLFF
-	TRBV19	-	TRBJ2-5	TGTGCCAGTAGTCTGGGGGCCTTTGAGACCCAGTACTTC	CASSLGAFETQYF
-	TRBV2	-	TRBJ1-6	TGTGCCAGCAGGGGCGACAGCCCTGATTCACCCCTCCACTTT	CASRGDSPDSPLHF
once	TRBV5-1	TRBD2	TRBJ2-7	TGCGCCAGCAGCGGGGGGACTACGATGCCCTACGAGCAGTACTTC	CASSGGTTMPYEQYF
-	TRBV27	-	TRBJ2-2	TGTGCCAGCAGTTTATCGAGGTACGGGGTCGGGGAGCTGTTTTTT	CASSLSRYGVGELFF
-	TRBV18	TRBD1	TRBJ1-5	TGTGCCAGCTCATTTAGACAGGGGGGCAATCAGCCCCAGCATTTT	CASSFRQGGNQPQHF
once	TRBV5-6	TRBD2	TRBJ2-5	TGTGCCAGCAGCGGGCCCACTAGCGGGGCGACCCAGTACTTC	CASSGPTSGATQYF
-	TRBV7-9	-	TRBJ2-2	TGTGCCAGCAGCCACTCAGGGTCCGGGGAGCTGTTTTTT	CASSHSGSGELFF
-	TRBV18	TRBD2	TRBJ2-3	TGTGCCAGCTCCGGGACTAGCGAAAAAGATACGCAGTATTTT	CASSGTSEKDTQYF
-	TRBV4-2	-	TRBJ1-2	TGTGCCAGCAGGCGGGACACAGAAGCCTATGGCTACACCTTC	CASRRDTEAYGYTF
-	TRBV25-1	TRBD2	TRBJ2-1	TGTGCCAGCAGTGTCGCCGGGGGGGTGAGGGCCAATGAGCAGTTCTTC	CASSVAGGVRANEQFF
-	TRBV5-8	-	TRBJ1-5	TGTGCCAGCAGCTTGTGGTCAACCTATAGCAATCAGCCCCAGCATTTT	CASSLWSTYSNQPQHF
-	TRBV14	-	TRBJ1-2	TGTGCCAGCAGCCCGATAGACCTTACAGGGAGGGATGGCTACACCTTC	CASSPIDLTGRDGYTF
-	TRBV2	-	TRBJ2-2	TGTGCCAGCAGCCCCGAGGCAGGGGGGATCACCGGGGAGCTGTTTTTT	CASSPEAGGITGELFF
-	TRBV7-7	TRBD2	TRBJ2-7	TGTGCCAGCAGCCCGTTAGCGGGAGGGCGGGGCGAGCAGTACTTC	CASSPLAGGRGEQYF
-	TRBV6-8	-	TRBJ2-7	TGTGCCAGCTCCAGGAAAGGGCAGTACTTC	CASSRKGQYF
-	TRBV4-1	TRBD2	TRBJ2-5	TGCGCCAGCAGCCAAGATATCAGCGGGAGGTCGGAGACCCAGTACTTC	CASSQDISGRSETQYF
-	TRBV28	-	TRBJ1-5	TGTGCCAGCAGAGGGTGGACTCAGCCCCAGCATTTT	CASRGWTQPQHF
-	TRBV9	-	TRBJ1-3	TGTGCCAGCAGTGAGGGGTGGGGGTTCGGAAACACCATATATTTT	CASSEGWGFGNTIYF
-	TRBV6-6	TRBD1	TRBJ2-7	TGTGCCAGCAGTTATCGGTCAGGGGGCCCCTACGAGCAGTACTTC	CASSYRSGGPYEQYF
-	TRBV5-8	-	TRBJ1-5	TGTGCCAGCAGCTTGGCAGGGCTTCAGCCCCAGCATTTT	CASSLAGLQPQHF
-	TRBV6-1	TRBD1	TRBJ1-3	TGTGCCAGCAGTGGTAGGACAGGCCAAATCGGTGGAAACACCATATATTTT	CASSGRTGQIGGNTIYF
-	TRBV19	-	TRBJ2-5	TGTGCCAGTAGTCCCGGGGCCCTAAGTTTCCAAGAGACCCAGTACTTC	CASSPGALSFQETQYF
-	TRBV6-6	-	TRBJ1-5	TGTGCCAGCAGTTATAGTGCCAGGTACTTTCCCCAGCATTTT	CASSYSARYFPQHF
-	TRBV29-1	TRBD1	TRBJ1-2	TGCAGCGTTGAAACTGGACAGGATAACTATGGCTACACCTTC	CSVETGQDNYGYTF
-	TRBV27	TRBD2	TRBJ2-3	TGTGCCAGCAGTTCTGGGACTAGCGGGGGCGCAGATACGCAGTATTTT	CASSSGTSGGADTQYF
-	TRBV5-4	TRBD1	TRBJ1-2	TGTGCCAGCAGCTTGGCTGACAGGGGCAGCTATGGCTACACCTTC	CASSLADRGSYGYTF
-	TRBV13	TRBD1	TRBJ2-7	TGTGCCAGCAGTTTGTCGGACAGGTCCTACGAGCAGTACTTC	CASSLSDRSYEQYF
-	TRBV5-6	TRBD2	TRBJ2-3	TGTGCCAGCAGCTTGTTTCAAGCGGGAGGGCTCGATACGCAGTATTTT	CASSLFQAGGLDTQYF
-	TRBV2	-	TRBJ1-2	TGTGCCAGCAGCGAAGGACAGCGCTATGGCTACACCTTC	CASSEGQRYGYTF
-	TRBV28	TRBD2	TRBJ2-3	TGTGCCAGCAGTCTCAACTACCTAGCGGGGGGAACTAGCACAGATACGCAGTATTTT	CASSLNYLAGGTSTDTQYF
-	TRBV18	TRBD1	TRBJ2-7	TGTGCCAGCTCACCACCCAGGACAGGGGGCTACGAGCAGTACTTC	CASSPPRTGGYEQYF
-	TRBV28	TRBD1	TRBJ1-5	TGTGCCAGCAGTTTGGGCGACAGGGCGGTACAGCCCCAGCATTTT	CASSLGDRAVQPQHF
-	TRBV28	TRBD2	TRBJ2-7	TGTGCCAGCACCCCTAGCGGGGGGGCCTACGAGCAGTACTTC	CASTPSGGAYEQYF
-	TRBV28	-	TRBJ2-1	TGTGCCAGCAGTTTACTACTACCCGACAATGAGCAGTTCTTC	CASSLLLPDNEQFF
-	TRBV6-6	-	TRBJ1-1	TGTGCCAGCAGTTTGGGCACGGAGACTGAAGCTTTCTTT	CASSLGTETEAFF
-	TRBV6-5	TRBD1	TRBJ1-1	TGTGCCAGCAGCCGTACAGGGGGGACGATCACTGAAGCTTTCTTT	CASSRTGGTITEAFF
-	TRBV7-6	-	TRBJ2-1	TGTGCCAGCAGCCCCGGAGGAAACAATGAGCAGTTCTTC	CASSPGGNNEQFF
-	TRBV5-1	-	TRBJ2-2	TGCGCCAGCGCCCCCCGGGACACCTACACCGGGGAGCTGTTTTTT	CASAPRDTYTGELFF
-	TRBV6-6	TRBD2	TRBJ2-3	TGTGCCAGCATCTCTTCTTGGGGGGGAGGTAAGGATACGCAGTATTTT	CASISSWGGGKDTQYF
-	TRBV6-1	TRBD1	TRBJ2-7	TGTGCCAGCAGCCCGGGACAGGGCTCCTACGAGCAGTACTTC	CASSPGQGSYEQYF
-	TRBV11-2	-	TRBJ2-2	TGTGCCAGCAGCTTAGCTTCCGAGGCCGGGGAGCTGTTTTTT	CASSLASEAGELFF
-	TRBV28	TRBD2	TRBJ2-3	TGTGCCAGCAATTCGGGACTACGCACAGATACGCAGTATTTT	CASNSGLRTDTQYF
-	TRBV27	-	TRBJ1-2	TGTGCCAGCAGGGGGGATGGCTACACCTTC	CASRGDGYTF
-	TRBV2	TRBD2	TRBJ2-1	TGTGCCAGCATGGGTAGCGGGGGAGTTATCTACAATGAGCAGTTCTTC	CASMGSGGVIYNEQFF
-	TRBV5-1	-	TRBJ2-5	TGCGCCAACATAGAGACCCAGTACTTC	CANIETQYF